One sample yielded the 14 T cell receptor beta chains listed below, sequenced in a study of technical replicates of blood from a few donors. Only in-frame clones appear in the TCRdb table, and some are missing; sequencing was by immunoSEQ multiplex PCR. This sample has about 49,000 clones, with 92% found just once. Material: PBMCs. These receptors were taken from a human donor in good health. Some clones in this sample may be carry-over from other donors' samples.

The chain couples TRBV2 to TRBJ1-2; D is ambiguous. Trimming took 7 bases from V and 2 from J, leaving 5 bases between them. In germline, CDR1 is SNHLY, CDR2 FYNNEI. The CDR3 runs 11 residues. The CDR3 coding sequence is TGTGCCAGCACTAGGAACTATGGCTACACCTTC. Its translation: CASTRNYGYTF.

The chain carries TRBV2 and TRBJ1-6; D remains unclear. The V end lost 3 bases, the J end lost 10 bases, and 7 bases lay between the germline ends. Germline CDR1 and CDR2: SNHLY and FYNNEI. The CDR3 loop spans 12 amino acids. The CDR3 DNA reads TGTGCCAGCAGTGACGGCGGGTCACCCCTCCACTTT. The encoded protein is CASSDGGSPLHF.

The rearrangement links TRBV5-1 to TRBJ2-1, with TRBD1 identical over 9 bases. The V segment lost 0 bases and the J segment 6 bases; nucleotides outside the gene matches: 4. This CDR3 is 15 amino acids long. CDR1 is SGHRS, CDR2 YFSETQ, per germline. The CDR3 DNA follows: TGCGCCAGCAGCTTGGAGGGACAGGGTTCCAATGAGCAGTTCTTC. It codes for CASSLEGQGSNEQFF.

This chain links TRBV7-2 with TRBJ1-2; no definite D call. The CDR3 consists of 14 residues. Trimming removed 1 base from V and 0 bases from J, with 6 bases in between. The germline CDR1 and CDR2 sequences are SGHTA and FQGNSA. The CDR3: CASSLGRTNYGYTF. The CDR3 nucleotides read TGTGCCAGCAGCTTAGGCAGGACTAACTATGGCTACACCTTC.

The chain recombines TRBV5-1 with TRBJ1-2, with TRBD1 matching 7 bases. J gave up 2 bases and V 4 bases, and 5 bases lay outside the gene matches. The CDR3 runs to 14 residues. Germline V lookup: CDR1 SGHRS, CDR2 YFSETQ. In DNA form, the CDR3 reads TGCGCCAGCAGCCCAACGACAGGGAACTATGGCTACACCTTC. It translates to CASSPTTGNYGYTF.

The chain is built from TRBV6-6 and TRBJ2-1; D is perhaps TRBD1 (6 bases). The V and J ends lost 4 bases and 3 bases respectively, with 10 bases between them. Germline CDR1 is MNHNY and CDR2 is SVGAGI (reference sequence). The CDR3 spans 14 residues. The CDR3 DNA follows: TGTGCCAGCAGTTCCAGGGGCGGCTACAATGAGCAGTTCTTC. Protein product: CASSSRGGYNEQFF.

This chain joins TRBV30 and TRBJ2-3; D gene unclear. The V and J ends lost 0 bases and 0 bases respectively, with 4 bases between them. Germline V gene lookup returns CDR1 GTSNPN and CDR2 SVGIG (reference sequence). This CDR3 spans 13 amino acids. The CDR3 protein is CAWSVQSTDTQYF. CDR3 DNA: TGTGCCTGGAGTGTACAAAGCACAGATACGCAGTATTTT.

The chain uses TRBV7-2 and TRBJ1-2, with TRBD1 matching 9 bases. The length of the CDR3 is 15 residues. The V gene's germline CDR1 is SGHTA and CDR2 FQGNSA. J lost 6 bases, V lost 3 bases, and 8 bases had no gene match. CDR3 loop: CASSFRDRASDGYTF. CDR3 nucleotide sequence: TGTGCCAGCAGCTTTCGGGACAGGGCCTCTGATGGCTACACCTTC.

V is TRBV6-5 and J is TRBJ2-1; a weak D match, TRBD2 (5 bases). V shed 2 bases and J shed 12 bases, with 14 bases lying between them. There are 13 residues in the CDR3. CDR1 is MNHEY and CDR2 is SVGAGI in the germline V gene. Written as DNA, the CDR3 is TGTGCCAGCAGTTACGACGCTAGCCTCAGGCAGTTCTTC. Translating it yields CASSYDASLRQFF.

The V gene is TRBV5-1, the J gene TRBJ1-3; 7 bases are shared with TRBD1. Germline lookup yields CDR1 SGHRS and CDR2 YFSETQ. There are 15 residues in the CDR3. Trimming at V came to 0 bases and at J to 2 bases, leaving 2 bases not matched to a gene. The CDR3 bases are TGCGCCAGCAGCTTGGCGGGACAGACTGGAAACACCATATATTTT. Amino acids: CASSLAGQTGNTIYF.

J is TRBJ2-7 and V is TRBV5-6, with 11 bases lining up with TRBD1. The ends lost 4 bases at V and 3 bases at J; junction bases unmatched: 6. The CDR3 extends over 15 amino acids. Looked up from germline, CDR1 is SGHDT and CDR2 is YYEEEE. CDR3 in DNA: TGTGCCAGCAGCCCGACCGGGACAGGGGGCTACGAGCAGTACTTC. It encodes CASSPTGTGGYEQYF.

The V and J genes are TRBV7-2 and TRBJ2-7; D perhaps matches TRBD2 (6 bases). From germline, CDR1 is SGHTA and CDR2 FQGNSA. The CDR3 totals 14 residues. V lost 6 bases and J lost 7, with 19 bases in between. CDR3 coding DNA: TGTGCCAGCAGATCCGGGTCGGGAGTAGGAGAGCAGTACTTC. Amino acid sequence: CASRSGSGVGEQYF.

This clone appeared once. The chain joins TRBV9 to TRBJ1-2; D is undetermined. Between the trimmed V and J ends, which lost 0 bases and 1 base, there was a span of 4 bases. Germline loops: CDR1 SGDLS, CDR2 YYNGEE. The CDR3 is 13 amino acids. CDR3: CASSVDNNYGYTF. The CDR3 nucleotides are TGTGCCAGCAGCGTAGATAATAACTATGGCTACACCTTC. The entire variable domain, with the rest obtained from reference TRBV9 and TRBJ1-2, is as follows: DSGVTQTPKHLITATGQRVTLRCSPRSGDLSVYWYQQSLDQGLQFLIQYYNGEERAKGNILERFSAQQFPDLHSELNLSSLELGDSALYFCASSVDNNYGYTFGSGTRLTVV.

The chain uses TRBV21-1 and TRBJ2-3; TRBD2, the D gene given by the table, was not confirmed from the DNA. TRBV21-1 is designated a pseudogene. CDR3 length equals 15 residues. CDR3 in amino acids: CASSKVSLLSDTQYF. CDR3 DNA sequence: TGTGCCAGCAGCAAAGTTTCACTCCTATCAGATACGCAGTATTTT.